The 14 T cell receptor beta chains below were found in one sample sequenced in a study of cytomegalovirus exposure and HLA in healthy donors (TCRdb year 2017). The receptor library was made with the immunoSEQ multiplex PCR assay. A mixture of 60 forward primers for TCR Vbeta segments and 13 reverse primers for TCR Jbeta segments was used in the multiplex PCR. TCRdb obtained this table from immuneACCESS and retained in-frame rearrangements with V and J assigned. These tables miss some clones; where compared with another copy, unresolved V genes account for less than half of the shortfall, and the remainder is unexplained. Here the sample has fewer than 200,000 clones; about 70% occur a single time. In total, the top ten clones hold 1.5% to 2% of the sample. Sequenced: PBMCs. The receptor set was obtained from a woman under 40 in good health and CMV-seronegative.

CDR3 amino acids: CASSRGQVTYEQYF. The DNA for the CDR3 is TGTGCCAGCAGCCGAGGACAGGTTACTTACGAGCAGTACTTC. The rearrangement links TRBV14 to TRBJ2-7, with TRBD1 identical over 7 bases. There are 14 residues in the CDR3. Germline lookup yields CDR1 SGHDN and CDR2 FVKESK. V shed 4 bases, J shed 4 bases, and the junction held 7 bases outside the gene matches. Using reference TRBV14 and TRBJ2-7 for the parts outside the CDR3, the full variable domain is EAGVTQFPSHSVIEKGQTVTLRCDPISGHDNLYWYRRVMGKEIKFLLHFVKESKQDESGMPNNRFLAERTGGTYSTLKVQPAELEDSGVYFCASSRGQVTYEQYFGPGTRLTVT.

Details on this clone: A read error may account for a junction end that differs from germline. The chain recombines TRBV7-9 with TRBJ2-1, with 10 bases matching TRBD2. Germline CDR1 is SEHNR and CDR2 is FQNEAQ (reference sequence). This CDR3 contains 16 residues. The CDR3 spells CSSSLLKRGGGNEQFF. The CDR3 region has the DNA TGTTCCAGCAGCTTGTTAAAGCGGGGGGGCGGGAATGAGCAGTTCTTC.

The chain has TRBV6-5 and TRBJ1-6; 10 bases map to TRBD1. The trim removed 1 base at V and 8 bases at J, leaving 2 bases unmatched. Germline CDR1 is MNHEY and CDR2 is SVGAGI. The CDR3 length is 15 residues. The CDR3 region has the DNA TGTGCCAGCAGTTACTGGGGGACAGGGGATTCACCCCTCCACTTT. It is translated as CASSYWGTGDSPLHF.

The chain carries TRBV11-2 and TRBJ2-3; 8 bases fit TRBD1. CDR3 size: 15 residues. V shed 4 bases and J 2 bases; nucleotides not matched to a gene: 5. Germline V gene sequence: CDR1 SGHAT, CDR2 FQNNGV. The CDR3 protein is CASSYNRGTTDTQYF. The CDR3 DNA follows: TGTGCCAGCAGCTACAACAGGGGGACCACAGATACGCAGTATTTT.

The rearrangement uses TRBV19 and TRBJ2-7; TRBD2 matches 8 bases. J lost 4 bases, V lost 7 bases, and 15 bases had no gene match. The CDR3 is made up of 16 amino acids. CDR1 is LNHDA, CDR2 SQIVND, per germline (reference sequence). The CDR3 reads CASTTSGRTPVYEQYF. The CDR3 region has the DNA TGTGCCAGTACTACGAGCGGGAGAACCCCCGTTTACGAGCAGTACTTC.

This chain uses TRBV7-2 with TRBJ2-7, with 8 bases matching TRBD2. The length of the CDR3 is 15 residues. The germline CDR1 and CDR2 sequences are SGHTA and FQGNSA. V was clipped by 1 base and J by 4 bases; unmatched bases: 6. CDR3 sequence: CASSLGGTRSYEQYF. In DNA form, the CDR3 reads TGTGCCAGCAGCTTAGGTGGGACTAGGTCTTACGAGCAGTACTTC.

The sample holds one count of this clone. This rearrangement joins TRBV27 to TRBJ1-2; 10 bases are a match to TRBD1. Germline V lookup: CDR1 MNHEY, CDR2 SMNVEV (reference sequence). V shed 7 bases and J 8 bases; nucleotides not matched to a gene: 13. The CDR3 has 15 amino acids. The CDR3 DNA reads TGTGCCAGCACCAATATAAGGGACAGGGGTAAAGGCTACACCTTC. Translated, it gives CASTNIRDRGKGYTF.

The chain employs TRBV6-6 and TRBJ2-7, with a weak D call TRBD2 (7 bases). The CDR3 consists of 15 residues. The ends were cut back, 6 bases at V and 2 bases at J, with 17 bases in the middle. The germline CDR1 and CDR2 sequences are MNHNY and SVGAGI (reference sequence). The CDR3 loop is CASRVSRGATYEQYF. The CDR3 coding sequence is TGTGCCAGCAGGGTTTCACGGGGGGCTACCTACGAGCAGTACTTC.

V is TRBV19 and J is TRBJ1-1; D unresolved. V was pared by 5 bases and J by 4 bases, with 14 bases between. The CDR3 sequence is 14 residues long. Germline V lookup: CDR1 LNHDA, CDR2 SQIVND (reference sequence). In nucleotides, the CDR3 is TGTGCCAGTAGTCCCGGCTGGGGAGGCACTGAAGCTTTCTTT. Amino acids: CASSPGWGGTEAFF.

This chain joins TRBV7-9 and TRBJ1-5; D gene unclear. From germline, CDR1 is SEHNR and CDR2 FQNEAQ (reference sequence). Trimming removed 5 bases at V and 5 bases at J, with 16 bases between. CDR3 length equals 15 residues. CDR3 amino acids: CASSHEREGYQPQHF. In nucleotides, the CDR3 is TGTGCCAGCAGCCACGAGCGGGAGGGCTATCAGCCCCAGCATTTT.

The chain employs TRBV5-6 and TRBJ1-2; D is uncertain. V was cut by 3 bases and J by 4 bases, with 10 bases left in between. The germline V gene has CDR1 SGHDT and CDR2 YYEEEE. The CDR3 length is 13 residues. CDR3 protein: CASSSADTYGYTF. The CDR3, as DNA: TGTGCCAGCAGCTCGGCCGACACCTATGGCTACACCTTC.

The rearrangement links TRBV9 to TRBJ2-2; D unresolved. Trimming shortened V by 2 bases and J by 6 bases, and 8 bases separated the two germline ends. Germline lookup yields CDR1 SGDLS and CDR2 YYNGEE. This CDR3 has 13 residues. In nucleotides, the CDR3 is TGTGCCAGCAGCGTGGGCCCGGCCGGGGAGCTGTTTTTT. Translation gives CASSVGPAGELFF.

The chain employs TRBV4-1 and TRBJ1-2; 8 bases match TRBD1. V was clipped by 6 bases and J by 5 bases; unmatched bases: 8. Germline CDR1 is MGHRA and CDR2 is YSYEKL. The CDR3 extends over 14 amino acids. In DNA form, the CDR3 reads TGCGCCAGCAGTCGCGCAGGGGGCTGTTATGGCTACACCTTC. This codes for CASSRAGGCYGYTF.

This clone occurred a few times. In nucleotides, the CDR3 is TGTGCCAGCAGTGGCCTGAGTAGCGGGAGAACCGTCTACGAGCAGTACTTC. Its translation: CASSGLSSGRTVYEQYF. The chain joins TRBV6-1 to TRBJ2-7; 9 bases match TRBD2. Germline values: CDR1 MNHNS, CDR2 SASEGT. CDR3 length equals 17 residues. V was clipped by 4 bases and J by 3 bases; unmatched bases: 13.